Following are 6 T cell receptor beta chains from one sample sequenced in a study of cytomegalovirus exposure and HLA in healthy donors. A multiplex PCR was run with 60 Vbeta primers and 13 Jbeta primers. The method was immunoSEQ multiplex PCR; TCRdb's version includes in-frame clones alone and lacks a portion of them. The data show roughly 98,000 clones, about 81% seen once. The material sequenced was PBMCs. These receptors all stem from a middle-aged man in good health and CMV-seronegative.

The chain recombines TRBV5-6 with TRBJ2-3, with a weak D call TRBD1 (6 bases). Germline lookup yields CDR1 SGHDT and CDR2 YYEEEE. This CDR3 contains 17 residues. Deletions cut 1 base from V and 0 bases from J, with 15 bases between. The DNA of the CDR3 is TGTGCCAGCAGCTTGATCGTAGGGGGACCTAGCACAGATACGCAGTATTTT. It translates to CASSLIVGGPSTDTQYF.

This clone has just one count. This rearrangement joins TRBV5-4 to TRBJ2-3; 11 bases map to TRBD2. The CDR3 spans 17 residues. The germline V gene has CDR1 SGHNT and CDR2 YYREEE (reference sequence). The junction had 11 bases not matched to a gene; V was cut back by 4 bases and J by 4 bases. CDR3 in amino acids: CASSPSVSGGAADTQYF. The DNA of the CDR3 is TGTGCCAGCAGCCCATCCGTTAGCGGGGGGGCGGCAGATACGCAGTATTTT.

The rearrangement uses TRBV28 and TRBJ2-1, with TRBD2 matching over 11 bases. CDR3 size: 15 residues. Germline V gene data show CDR1 as MDHEN and CDR2 as SYDVKM. V gave up 6 bases and J gave up 5 bases; unmatched junction bases: 6. The DNA of the CDR3 is TGTGCCAGCAGCCGCTGGGGACTAGCGGACAATGAGCAGTTCTTC. Its translation: CASSRWGLADNEQFF. The variable domain in full, with the rest retrieved from reference TRBV28 and TRBJ2-1, is DVKVTQSSRYLVKRTGEKVFLECVQDMDHENMFWYRQDPGLGLRLIYFSYDVKMKEKGDIPEGYSVSREKKERFSLILESASTNQTSMYLCASSRWGLADNEQFFGPGTRLTVL.

The chain joins TRBV18 to TRBJ1-2; D unclear. Between the trimmed V and J ends, which lost 0 bases and 4 bases, there was a span of 12 bases. This CDR3 has 15 residues. Germline lookup yields CDR1 KGHSH and CDR2 LQKENI. CDR3 bases: TGTGCCAGCTCACCACCGGAAACAAGGAGCTATGGCTACACCTTC. It encodes CASSPPETRSYGYTF.

The chain couples TRBV9 to TRBJ2-5; 11 nucleotides agree with TRBD1. Germline CDR1 and CDR2: SGDLS and YYNGEE. The CDR3 runs 16 residues. V lost 0 bases and J lost 5; bases outside the gene matches: 6. In DNA form, the CDR3 reads TGTGCCAGCAGCGTAGAAACGGACAGGGGGCCGGAGACCCAGTACTTC. Translation gives CASSVETDRGPETQYF. Based on the CDR3 plus reference TRBV9 and TRBJ2-5, the full variable domain is DSGVTQTPKHLITATGQRVTLRCSPRSGDLSVYWYQQSLDQGLQFLIQYYNGEERAKGNILERFSAQQFPDLHSELNLSSLELGDSALYFCASSVETDRGPETQYFGPGTRLLVL.

The chain joins TRBV7-2 to TRBJ2-5; 11 bases fit TRBD1. Germline lookup yields CDR1 SGHTA and CDR2 FQGNSA. The CDR3 runs 17 residues. V gave up 1 base and J gave up 2 bases; unmatched junction bases: 6. CDR3 sequence reads: CASSLVGTGGGQETQYF. For the CDR3, the DNA is TGTGCCAGCAGCTTAGTAGGGACAGGGGGGGGGCAAGAGACCCAGTACTTC. Supplemented by reference TRBV7-2 and TRBJ2-5, the full variable domain reads GAGVSQSPSNKVTEKGKDVELRCDPISGHTALYWYRQSLGQGLEFLIYFQGNSAPDKSGLPSDRFSAERTGGSVSTLTIQRTQQEDSAVYLCASSLVGTGGGQETQYFGPGTRLLVL.